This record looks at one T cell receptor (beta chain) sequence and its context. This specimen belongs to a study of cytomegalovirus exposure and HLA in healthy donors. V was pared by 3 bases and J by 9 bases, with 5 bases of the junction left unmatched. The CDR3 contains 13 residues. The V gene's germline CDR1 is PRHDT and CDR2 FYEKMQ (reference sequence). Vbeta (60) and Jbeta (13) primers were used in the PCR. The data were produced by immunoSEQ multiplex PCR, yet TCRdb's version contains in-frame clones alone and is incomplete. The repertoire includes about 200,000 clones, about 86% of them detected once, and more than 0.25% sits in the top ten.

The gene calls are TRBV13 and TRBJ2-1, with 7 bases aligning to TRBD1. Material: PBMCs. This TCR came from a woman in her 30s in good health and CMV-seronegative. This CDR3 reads CASSLDRPSEQFF. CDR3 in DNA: TGTGCCAGCAGCTTGGACAGGCCGAGTGAGCAGTTCTTC.